The entry below describes one T cell receptor beta chain. Sequencing was performed with immunoSEQ multiplex PCR; in TCRdb, only in-frame clones are kept and a portion is missing. The table lists approximately 110,000 clones, 94% of them singletons. The sequenced cases were selected for having the highest brain T cell transcript signatures. The sample originates from a study of brain T cells in children with intractable seizures. The specimen was peripheral blood, collected at surgery. The source is a boy younger than two with hemimegalencephaly and intractable seizures.

This chain's CDR3 is CASSIVGGASLSGANVLTF. Here the CDR3 DNA reads TGTGCCAGTAGTATAGTGGGGGGAGCGTCGCTCTCTGGGGCCAACGTCCTGACTTTC. The J gene is TRBJ2-6, the V gene TRBV19; maybe TRBD2 (6 bases). From germline, CDR1 is LNHDA and CDR2 SQIVND (reference sequence). The CDR3 spans 19 residues. Trimming stripped 1 base from V and 0 bases from J, with 16 bases between.